These 23 T cell receptor beta chains were sequenced from one sample in a study of T cell clonality in common variable immunodeficiency. Only in-frame clones appear in the TCRdb table, and some are missing; sequencing was by immunoSEQ multiplex PCR. The sample contains about 52,000 clones, none of them singletons. The sequenced material came from peripheral blood mononuclear cells. The source is a person between 18 and 75 years old in good health.

This clone has at least ten counts. With the read ending 3 residues before the CDR3 end, the germline J gene is used to fill in that end. The J gene is TRBJ2-1, the V gene TRBV20-1; TRBD2 agrees at 9 bases. Trimming took 3 bases from V and 4 from J; bases not matched to a gene: 7. Germline lookup yields CDR1 DFQATT and CDR2 SNEGSKA (reference sequence). The CDR3 loop spans 15 amino acids. CDR3 DNA, as far as it was read: TGCAGTGCTAGGGAAGCGGGAGGCCCGTACAATGAG. Its translation is CSAREAGGPYNE. The whole CDR3 reads CSAREAGGPYNEQFF.

This clone was counted at least ten times. Read data end 3 residues before the CDR3 end; the end is taken from the germline J gene. V is TRBV6-1 and J is TRBJ2-3, with D tentatively TRBD1 (5 bases). CDR1 is MNHNS, CDR2 SASEGT, per germline. CDR3 size: 15 residues. V dropped 2 bases and J dropped 4 bases, with 13 bases sitting between them. The CDR3 bases that were read are TGTGCCAGCAGTGAAACAGGAGCCGGCGCAGATACG. It is translated as CASSETGAGADT. The whole CDR3 region reads CASSETGAGADTQYF.

This clone was seen at least ten times. Read data end 3 residues before the CDR3 end; the end is taken from the germline J gene. This chain links TRBV10-3 with TRBJ2-1, with TRBD2 identical over 9 bases. The length of the CDR3 is 16 residues. Germline CDR1 is ENHRY and CDR2 is SYGVKD. V lost 4 bases to trimming and J lost 1 base; unmatched junction nucleotides: 5. The CDR3 DNA, read in part, is TGTGCCATCAGTGCGATGGCGGGAGGGTCCTACAATGAG. It specifies CAISAMAGGSYNE. The full CDR3 reads CAISAMAGGSYNEQFF.

This clone was seen at least ten times. The CDR3 is cut off 3 residues early in the read; its end comes from the germline J gene. The chain couples TRBV2 to TRBJ2-1; perhaps TRBD1 as D (6 bases). The V end lost 4 bases, the J end lost 9 bases, and 7 bases lay between the germline ends. CDR3 length: 11 amino acids. Germline loops: CDR1 SNHLY, CDR2 FYNNEI. Incomplete CDR3 DNA: TGTGCCAGCAGTGCGGACAGTGAG. It encodes CASSADSE. The CDR3 in full is CASSADSEQFF.

Many counts were recorded for this clone. The read terminates 3 residues before the CDR3 end, so the remaining end is supplied by the germline J gene. The rearrangement joins TRBV20-1 to TRBJ1-6, with a weak D call TRBD1 (6 bases). The germline V gene encodes CDR1 DFQATT and CDR2 SNEGSKA (reference sequence). The CDR3 contains 15 residues. V gave up 6 bases and J gave up 9 bases, with 21 bases separating them. CDR3 DNA, as far as it was read: TGCAGTGCCCGGCCCGAGGGGGTGCAGGGTTCACCC. It encodes CSARPEGVQGSP. From start to end, the CDR3 is CSARPEGVQGSPLHF.

This clone was seen more than once but under ten times. The read is 3 residues too short to cover the CDR3 end, so that end is filled in from the germline J gene. The genes are TRBV6-4 and TRBJ1-2; TRBD1 is a possible D gene (5 bases). Germline assignment: CDR1 MRHNA and CDR2 SNTAGT. The CDR3 contains 17 residues. CDR3 amino acids: CASSDRTSGTTDNDYTF. The part of the CDR3 DNA that was read is TGTGCCAGCAGTGACCGGACTAGCGGGACGACCGATAATGAC.

This clone was seen many times. The read halts 3 residues ahead of the CDR3 end, with the missing end drawn from the germline J gene. V is TRBV2 and J is TRBJ2-1; 9 bases align to TRBD2. The CDR3 spans 15 residues. The junction had 2 bases not matched to a gene; V was cut back by 5 bases and J by 0 bases. Germline CDR1 and CDR2: SNHLY and FYNNEI. CDR3 DNA, as far as it was read: TGTGCCAGCAGTAAGACTAGCGGCTCCTACAATGAG. Translating it yields CASSKTSGSYNE. The full CDR3 protein reads CASSKTSGSYNEQFF.

There are many counts of this clone. Read coverage stops 3 residues before the CDR3 terminus; the germline J gene supplies the remainder. The gene calls are TRBV18 and TRBJ2-1; D is possibly TRBD2 (5 bases). CDR1 and CDR2 from the germline V gene are KGHSH and LQKENI. V lost 6 bases to trimming and J lost 5 bases, with 20 bases between them. The CDR3 extends over 16 amino acids. This chain's CDR3 is CASSRSSSTADNEQFF. The CDR3 bases that were read are TGTGCCAGCTCTCGATCTAGCAGTACGGCTGACAATGAG. The whole variable domain, filled in from reference TRBV18 and TRBJ2-1, reads NAGVMQNPRHLVRRRGQEARLRCSPMKGHSHVYWYRQLPEEGLKFMVYLQKENIIDESGMPKERFSAEFPKEGPSILRIQQVVRGDSAAYFCASSRSSSTADNEQFFGPGTRLTVL.

Concerning this clone itself: The read ends 3 residues before the CDR3 terminus; that terminus is restored from the germline J gene. The chain uses TRBV10-2 and TRBJ1-2, with TRBD1 identical over 7 bases. The CDR3 consists of 15 residues. V lost 5 bases and J lost 0; bases outside the gene matches: 6. Germline V gene sequence: CDR1 WSHSY, CDR2 SAAADI. The CDR3 DNA, read in part, is TGCGCCAGCAGTAGAACAGGGGTTCCTAACTATGGC. Translation gives CASSRTGVPNYG. The full CDR3 protein is CASSRTGVPNYGYTF.

This clone was observed a few times. Read sequence stops 3 residues before the CDR3 end, and the germline J gene provides the missing end. V gene TRBV30 combines with J gene TRBJ2-3; TRBD1 matches 9 bases. The CDR3 is 13 amino acids. Germline CDR1 reads GTSNPN; CDR2 reads SVGIG (reference sequence). Partial CDR3 DNA: TGTGCCTGGGCACAGGGGGCGGATCAGCCG. This translates into CAWAQGADQP. The entire CDR3 reads CAWAQGADQPQYF.

This clone was picked up many times. The read stops 3 residues short of the end of the CDR3; the missing end is completed from the germline J gene. The V and J genes are TRBV6-2 or TRBV6-3 and TRBJ2-1; D ambiguous. In germline, CDR1 is MNHEY, CDR2 SVGEGT. Trimming cost V 8 bases and J 0 bases, with 8 bases left between them. This CDR3 spans 13 amino acids. The chain's CDR3 is CASHAGSYNEQFF. CDR3 DNA (partial): TGTGCCAGCCATGCAGGCTCCTACAATGAG.

At least ten counts were recorded for this clone. The read ends 3 residues before the CDR3 terminus; that terminus is restored from the germline J gene. The gene calls are TRBV20-1 and TRBJ2-3; 9 positions match TRBD1. CDR1 and CDR2 from the germline V gene are DFQATT and SNEGSKA (reference sequence). There are 15 residues in the CDR3. Trimming at V came to 6 bases and at J to 4 bases, leaving 11 bases not matched to a gene. CDR3 sequence reads: CSADTGTGIADTQYF. The CDR3 bases that were read are TGCAGTGCCGACACCGGGACAGGGATCGCAGATACG.

This clone was counted only a few times. The CDR3 extends 3 residues past the end of the read, so its final part is completed from the germline J gene. This chain connects TRBV7-2 to TRBJ1-5; TRBD1 agrees at 7 bases. V shed 1 base, J shed 5 bases, and the junction held 5 bases outside the gene matches. The CDR3 loop spans 15 amino acids. The germline V gene has CDR1 SGHTA and CDR2 FQGNSA. The sequenced part of the CDR3 DNA is TGTGCCAGCAGCTTAGGACAGGGAGGGTATCAGCCC. Translated, it gives CASSLGQGGYQP. The whole CDR3 sequence is CASSLGQGGYQPQHF.

This clone was detected only a few times. The DNA ends 3 residues before the CDR3 does, and the rest of the CDR3 is filled in from the germline J gene. The chain has TRBV11-2 and TRBJ2-7, with 11 bases aligning to TRBD2. CDR3 length: 14 residues. V was clipped by 4 bases and J by 4 bases; unmatched bases: 3. The V gene's germline CDR1 is SGHAT and CDR2 FQNNGV. CDR3 bases read: TGTGCCAGCAGCTCAAGACTAGCGGGATACGAG. This translates into CASSSRLAGYE. The whole CDR3 reads CASSSRLAGYEQYF.

This clone has ten or more counts. The read ends 3 residues early relative to the CDR3; the germline J gene fills the gap. The chain links TRBV19 to TRBJ1-6, with 7 bases aligning to TRBD1. V lost 5 bases and J lost 10; bases outside the gene matches: 11. The germline V gene has CDR1 LNHDA and CDR2 SQIVND (reference sequence). The CDR3 sequence is 15 residues long. CDR3: CASSFTNRGPSPLHF. The part of the CDR3 DNA that was read is TGTGCCAGTAGTTTCACAAACAGGGGCCCATCACCC.

This clone was detected ten times or more. The sequenced CDR3 bases are TGTGCCAGCCAAGGACAGGGTCATCCAGATACG. It specifies CASQGQGHPDT. From start to end, the CDR3 is CASQGQGHPDTQYF. This chain joins TRBV28 and TRBJ2-3, with 8 nucleotides matching TRBD1. Read coverage stops 3 residues before the CDR3 terminus; the germline J gene supplies the remainder. Germline CDR1 MDHEN, CDR2 SYDVKM. This CDR3 spans 14 amino acids. V lost 8 bases to trimming and J lost 4 bases; unmatched junction nucleotides: 8.

This clone was detected many times. The read falls 3 residues short of the CDR3 end, and the missing part is taken from the germline J gene. The chain carries TRBV7-3 and TRBJ2-1, with TRBD2 matching 8 bases. Germline-derived CDR1 and CDR2 are SGHTA and FQGTGA. This CDR3 contains 14 residues. The V and J ends lost 5 bases and 7 bases, in that order; junction bases with no gene match: 7. The part of the CDR3 DNA that was read is TGTGCCAGCAGCCCCGGGGGGGGCAGTAATGAG. Its protein product is CASSPGGGSNE. The whole CDR3 protein is CASSPGGGSNEQFF.

This clone was found many times. From the germline J gene comes the end of the CDR3, since the read stops 3 residues before it. This chain joins TRBV18 and TRBJ2-5; the match to TRBD2 covers 10 bases. CDR3 length: 14 amino acids. The germline CDR1 and CDR2 sequences are KGHSH and LQKENI. V was clipped by 3 bases and J by 3 bases; unmatched bases: 1. Incomplete CDR3 DNA: TGTGCCAGCTCACCCGGGACTAGCGAAGAGACC. Amino acids: CASSPGTSEET. The CDR3 in its entirety is CASSPGTSEETQYF.

The table lists this clone with many counts. The CDR3 end is not reached by the read, which stops 3 residues before it; the germline J gene fills it in. This chain uses TRBV7-8 with TRBJ2-5, with a tentative D call TRBD2 (5 bases). The CDR3 runs to 14 residues. Looked up from germline, CDR1 is SGHVS and CDR2 is FQNEAQ. Trimming cost V 3 bases and J 7 bases, with 15 bases left between them. This CDR3 is CASSFSGGRRTQYF. The DNA read from the CDR3 is TGTGCCAGCAGCTTCTCAGGAGGTAGAAGGACC. The variable domain in full, with the rest retrieved from reference TRBV7-8 and TRBJ2-5, is GAGVSQSPRYKVAKRGQDVALRCDPISGHVSLFWYQQALGQGPEFLTYFQNEAQLDKSGLPSDRFFAERPEGSVSTLKIQRTQQEDSAVYLCASSFSGGRRTQYFGPGTRLLVL.

This clone was found many times. The CDR3 DNA, read in part, is TGCAGTGCTAGAACGGACAGGGGTCCCACAGATACG. Its protein product is CSARTDRGPTDT. The complete CDR3 reads CSARTDRGPTDTQYF. The chain joins TRBV20-1 to TRBJ2-3; the match to TRBD1 covers 9 bases. The read finishes 3 residues shy of the CDR3 end, and the germline J gene is used to complete it. V shed 2 bases and J 2 bases; nucleotides not matched to a gene: 5. Per the germline V gene, CDR1 is DFQATT and CDR2 is SNEGSKA (reference sequence). The CDR3 covers 15 residues.

In this sample, this clone turned up many times. The read terminates 3 residues ahead of where the CDR3 ends, so the germline J gene completes it. The V and J genes are TRBV5-4 and TRBJ2-5; D possibly corresponds to TRBD1 (6 bases). The CDR3 contains 15 residues. Germline values: CDR1 SGHNT, CDR2 YYREEE (reference sequence). The V and J ends lost 2 bases and 1 base respectively, with 12 bases between them. The CDR3 reads CASSFGQTRQETQYF. The CDR3 DNA, read in part, is TGTGCCAGCAGCTTCGGACAGACCCGCCAAGAGACC.

This clone has just a few counts. The read terminates 3 residues ahead of where the CDR3 ends, so the germline J gene completes it. This rearrangement joins TRBV18 to TRBJ2-7; 9 bases agree with TRBD1. Germline loops: CDR1 KGHSH, CDR2 LQKENI. The CDR3 sequence is 16 residues long. J gave up 3 bases and V 0 bases, and 6 bases lay outside the gene matches. The CDR3 is CASSPPTDRGFYEQYF. The sequenced part of the CDR3 DNA is TGTGCCAGCTCACCACCTACGGACAGGGGATTCTACGAG.

Many counts were recorded for this clone. The observed sequence ends 3 residues before the CDR3 terminus, with the missing tail filled in from the germline J gene. The chain uses TRBV7-9 and TRBJ2-1, with TRBD1 matching 9 bases. The ends lost 5 bases at V and 7 bases at J; junction bases unmatched: 6. Germline values: CDR1 SEHNR, CDR2 FQNEAQ (reference sequence). The CDR3 runs 14 residues. CDR3 bases read: TGTGCCAGCAGCACCTGGACAGGGGCAAATGAG. Protein: CASSTWTGANE. The full CDR3 sequence reads CASSTWTGANEQFF. The full variable domain, completed using reference TRBV7-9 and TRBJ2-1, is DTGVSQNPRHKITKRGQNVTFRCDPISEHNRLYWYRQTLGQGPEFLTYFQNEAQLEKSRLLSDRFSAERPKGSFSTLEIQRTEQGDSAMYLCASSTWTGANEQFFGPGTRLTVL.